This T cell receptor (beta chain) originates from a study of CD8 T cells in ankylosing spondylitis. Study-wide findings and caveats: In peripheral blood, disease-linked CD8+ clones occurred at relatively low frequencies. The study identified a TCR beta motif of fewer than 10 highly homologous variants that appeared characteristic of ankylosing spondylitis blood.

This clonotype occurred many times. As yet, its antigen is unknown. V shed 0 bases and J shed 8 bases, with 14 bases lying between them. This CDR3 has 15 amino acids. CDR1 and CDR2 from the germline V gene are SGDLS and YYNGEE. Researchers built TCR beta libraries using quantitative 5'-RACE with molecular barcodes. TCRdb independently ran MiXCR on the 5' RACE reads; one entry per CDR3 protein. The sample has roughly 40,000 distinct CDR3 sequences, 3% to 4% seen once. The receptor was isolated from a female donor with ankylosing spondylitis or in good health (not recorded which). The specimen sequenced was blood, either unsorted or a sorted T cell fraction (not recorded which). The rearrangement links TRBV9 to TRBJ1-4; no clear D. For the CDR3, the DNA is TGTGCCAGCAGCGTAGGGGAAACCACCAACGAAAAACTGTTTTTT. This sequence encodes CASSVGETTNEKLFF.